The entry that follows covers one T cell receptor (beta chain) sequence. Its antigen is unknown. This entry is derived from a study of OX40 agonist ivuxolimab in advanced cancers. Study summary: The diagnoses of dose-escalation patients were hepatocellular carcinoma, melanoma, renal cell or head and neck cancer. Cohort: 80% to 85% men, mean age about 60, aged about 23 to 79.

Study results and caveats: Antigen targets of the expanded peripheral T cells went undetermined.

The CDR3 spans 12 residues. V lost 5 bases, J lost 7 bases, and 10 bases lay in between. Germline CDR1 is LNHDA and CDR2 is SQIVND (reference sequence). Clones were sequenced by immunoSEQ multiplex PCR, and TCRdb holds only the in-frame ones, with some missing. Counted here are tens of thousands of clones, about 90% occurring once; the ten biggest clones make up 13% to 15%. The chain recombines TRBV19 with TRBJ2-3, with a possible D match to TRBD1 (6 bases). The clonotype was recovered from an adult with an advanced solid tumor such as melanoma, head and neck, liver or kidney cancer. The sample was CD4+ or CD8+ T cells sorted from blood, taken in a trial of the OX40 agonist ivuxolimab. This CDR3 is CASSQQGNTQYF. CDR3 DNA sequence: TGTGCCAGTAGTCAACAGGGAAATACGCAGTATTTT.